This T cell receptor beta chain comes out of a study of T cell changes during pregnancy in multiple sclerosis. Here immunoSEQ multiplex PCR was the method, and the copy in TCRdb shows in-frame clones only, minus some. The data contain tens of thousands of clones, 92% of them seen just once; the ten biggest clones take up approximately 2.8%. The ends lost 4 bases at V and 8 bases at J; junction bases unmatched: 3. The CDR3 is made up of 12 amino acids. In germline, CDR1 is SQVTM, CDR2 ANQGSEA. Sequenced here: peripheral blood, sampled in the third trimester of pregnancy. The genes are TRBV29-1 and TRBJ1-5, with 9 bases matching TRBD1. The TCR sequence derives from a female donor in good health, enrolled as a control in a pregnancy study. CDR3 bases: TGCAGCGTTGGACAGGGGGACAAGCCCCAGCATTTT. Protein sequence: CSVGQGDKPQHF.